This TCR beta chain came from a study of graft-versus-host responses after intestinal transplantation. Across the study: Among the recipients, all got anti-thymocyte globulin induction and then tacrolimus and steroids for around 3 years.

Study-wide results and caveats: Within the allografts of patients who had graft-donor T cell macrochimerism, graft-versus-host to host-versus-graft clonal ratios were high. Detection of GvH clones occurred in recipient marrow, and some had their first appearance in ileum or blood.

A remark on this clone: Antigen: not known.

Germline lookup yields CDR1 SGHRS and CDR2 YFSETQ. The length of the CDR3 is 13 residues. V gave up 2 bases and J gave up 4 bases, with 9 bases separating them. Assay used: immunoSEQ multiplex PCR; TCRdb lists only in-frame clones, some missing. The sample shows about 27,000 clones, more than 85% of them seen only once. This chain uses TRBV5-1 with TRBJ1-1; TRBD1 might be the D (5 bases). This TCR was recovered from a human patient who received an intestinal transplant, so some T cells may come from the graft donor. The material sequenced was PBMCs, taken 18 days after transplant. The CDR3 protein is CASSFGAPTEAFF. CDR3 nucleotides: TGCGCCAGCAGCTTTGGGGCTCCCACTGAAGCTTTCTTT.